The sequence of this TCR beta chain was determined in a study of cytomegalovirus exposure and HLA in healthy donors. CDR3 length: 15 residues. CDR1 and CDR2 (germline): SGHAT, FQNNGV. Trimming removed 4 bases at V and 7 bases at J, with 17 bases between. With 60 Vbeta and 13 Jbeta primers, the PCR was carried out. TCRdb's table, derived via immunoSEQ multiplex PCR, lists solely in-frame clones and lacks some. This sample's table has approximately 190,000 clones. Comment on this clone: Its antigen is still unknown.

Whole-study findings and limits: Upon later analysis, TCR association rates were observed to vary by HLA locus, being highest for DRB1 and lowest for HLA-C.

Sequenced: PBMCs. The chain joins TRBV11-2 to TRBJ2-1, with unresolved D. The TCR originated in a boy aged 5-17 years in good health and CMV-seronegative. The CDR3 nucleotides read TGTGCCAGCAGCTATTTAGCCCGCCGAGGTAATGAGCAGTTCTTC. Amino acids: CASSYLARRGNEQFF. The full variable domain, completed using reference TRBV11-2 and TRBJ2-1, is EAGVAQSPRYKIIEKRQSVAFWCNPISGHATLYWYQQILGQGPKLLIQFQNNGVVDDSQLPKDRFSAERLKGVDSTLKIQPAKLEDSAVYLCASSYLARRGNEQFFGPGTRLTVL.